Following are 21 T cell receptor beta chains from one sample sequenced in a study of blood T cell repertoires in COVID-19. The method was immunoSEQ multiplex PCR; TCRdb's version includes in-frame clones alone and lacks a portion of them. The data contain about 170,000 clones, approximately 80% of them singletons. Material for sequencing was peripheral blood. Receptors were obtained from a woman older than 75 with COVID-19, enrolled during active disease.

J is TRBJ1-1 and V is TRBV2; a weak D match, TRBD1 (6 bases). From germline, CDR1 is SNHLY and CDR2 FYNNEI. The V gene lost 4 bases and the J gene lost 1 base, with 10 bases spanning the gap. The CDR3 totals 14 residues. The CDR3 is CASSVGGPNTEAFF. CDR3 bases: TGTGCCAGCAGTGTGGGGGGGCCGAACACTGAAGCTTTCTTT.

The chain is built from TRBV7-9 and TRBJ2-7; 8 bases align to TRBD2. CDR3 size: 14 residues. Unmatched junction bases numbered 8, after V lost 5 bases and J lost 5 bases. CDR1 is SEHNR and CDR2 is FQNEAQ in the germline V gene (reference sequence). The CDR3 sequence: CASSLGTRFDEQYF. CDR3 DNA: TGTGCCAGCAGCCTCGGGACTAGATTTGACGAGCAGTACTTC.

CDR3 bases: TGTGCCAGCAAACCAACTAGCGGGGGTGGTGAGCAGTTCTTC. This codes for CASKPTSGGGEQFF. The chain couples TRBV5-4 to TRBJ2-1; 11 positions match TRBD2. This CDR3 contains 14 residues. With V trimmed by 6 bases and J by 9 bases, 8 bases remained unmatched. Germline assignment: CDR1 SGHNT and CDR2 YYREEE (reference sequence). The whole variable domain, filled in from reference TRBV5-4 and TRBJ2-1, reads ETGVTQSPTHLIKTRGQQVTLRCSSQSGHNTVSWYQQALGQGPQFIFQYYREEENGRGNFPPRFSGLQFPNYSSELNVNALELDDSALYLCASKPTSGGGEQFFGPGTRLTVL.

This CDR3 reads CASSARDTQYF. The CDR3 region has the DNA TGTGCCAGCAGTGCGCGAGATACGCAGTATTTT. This rearrangement joins TRBV28 to TRBJ2-3, with D hard to call. V was trimmed by 5 bases and J by 5 bases, leaving 5 bases between them. The germline V gene has CDR1 MDHEN and CDR2 SYDVKM. This CDR3 is 11 amino acids long.

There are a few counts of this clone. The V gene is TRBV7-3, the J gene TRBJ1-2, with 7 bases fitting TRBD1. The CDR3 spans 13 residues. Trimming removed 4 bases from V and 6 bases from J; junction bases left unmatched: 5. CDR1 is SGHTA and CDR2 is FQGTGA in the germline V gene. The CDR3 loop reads CASSSGTEDGYTF. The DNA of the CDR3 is TGTGCCAGCAGCTCCGGGACAGAAGATGGCTACACCTTC.

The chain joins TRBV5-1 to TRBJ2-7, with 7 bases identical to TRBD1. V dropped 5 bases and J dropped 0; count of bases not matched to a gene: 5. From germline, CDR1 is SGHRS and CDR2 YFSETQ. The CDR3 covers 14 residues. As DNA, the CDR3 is TGCGCCAGCAGTGCACAGGGGAACTCCTACGAGCAGTACTTC. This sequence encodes CASSAQGNSYEQYF.

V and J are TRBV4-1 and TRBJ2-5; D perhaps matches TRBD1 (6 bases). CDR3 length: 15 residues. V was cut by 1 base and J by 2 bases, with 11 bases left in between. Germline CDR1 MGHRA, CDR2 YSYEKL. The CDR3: CASSQVPDSQETQYF. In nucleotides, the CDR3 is TGCGCCAGCAGCCAAGTTCCGGACAGTCAAGAGACCCAGTACTTC.

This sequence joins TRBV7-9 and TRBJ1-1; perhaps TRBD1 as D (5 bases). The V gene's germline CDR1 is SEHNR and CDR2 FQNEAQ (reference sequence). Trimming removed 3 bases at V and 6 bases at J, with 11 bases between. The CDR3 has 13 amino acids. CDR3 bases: TGTGCCAGCAGCTTTAAGGGGTCGGCTGAAGCTTTCTTT. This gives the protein CASSFKGSAEAFF.

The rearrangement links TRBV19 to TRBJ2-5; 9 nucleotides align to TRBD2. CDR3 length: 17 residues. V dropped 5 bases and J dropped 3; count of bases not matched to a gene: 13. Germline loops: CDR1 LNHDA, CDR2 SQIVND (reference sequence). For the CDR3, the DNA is TGTGCCAGTAGTCTGCCACAGCGGGGGGTCTCGAAAGAGACCCAGTACTTC. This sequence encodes CASSLPQRGVSKETQYF.

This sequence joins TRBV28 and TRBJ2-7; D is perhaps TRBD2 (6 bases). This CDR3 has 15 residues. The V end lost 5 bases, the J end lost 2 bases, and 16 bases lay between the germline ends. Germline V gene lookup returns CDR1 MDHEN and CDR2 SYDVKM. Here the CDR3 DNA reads TGTGCCAGCAGTCCCCTCGGGGGTGGTCCCTACGAGCAGTACTTC. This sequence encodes CASSPLGGGPYEQYF.

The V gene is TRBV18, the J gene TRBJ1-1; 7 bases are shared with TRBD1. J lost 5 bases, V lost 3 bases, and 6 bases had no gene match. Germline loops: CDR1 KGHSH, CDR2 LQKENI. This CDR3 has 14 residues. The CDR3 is CASSPLPTGTEAFF. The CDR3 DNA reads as TGTGCCAGCTCACCTTTACCGACAGGGACTGAAGCTTTCTTT.

The CDR3, as DNA: TGTGCCACCAGACACAGGACAGGGCAAAGTAACTATGGCTACACCTTC. Its translation: CATRHRTGQSNYGYTF. V usage is TRBV28 and J usage is TRBJ1-2; TRBD1 agrees at 8 bases. The CDR3 sequence is 16 residues long. The junction had 14 bases not matched to a gene; V was cut back by 10 bases and J by 1 base. Per germline, CDR1 MDHEN and CDR2 SYDVKM.

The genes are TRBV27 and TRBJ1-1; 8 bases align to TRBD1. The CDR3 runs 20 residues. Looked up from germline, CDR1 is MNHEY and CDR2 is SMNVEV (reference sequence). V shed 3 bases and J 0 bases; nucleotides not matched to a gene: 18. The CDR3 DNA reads TGTGCCAGCAGTTTTACGCAGGGGGCGCGAGTTGCCATTTTGAACACTGAAGCTTTCTTT. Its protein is CASSFTQGARVAILNTEAFF.

DNA for the CDR3: TGTGCCAGCAGCCAAGGGCCAGACAATCAGCCCCAGCATTTT. Translated: CASSQGPDNQPQHF. The chain employs TRBV3-1 (or the pseudogene TRBV3-2) and TRBJ1-5; the D is unclear. The germline CDR1 and CDR2 sequences are LGHDT and YNNKEL (reference sequence). This CDR3 has 14 residues. The V and J ends lost 1 base and 3 bases respectively, with 7 bases between them.

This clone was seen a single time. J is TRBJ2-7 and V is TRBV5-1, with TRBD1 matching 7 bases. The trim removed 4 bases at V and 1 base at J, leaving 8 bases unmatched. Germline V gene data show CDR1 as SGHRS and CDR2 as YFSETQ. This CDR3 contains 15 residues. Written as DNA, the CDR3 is TGCGCCAGCAGCCCCAACCTGGGACAGTCCTACGAGCAGTACTTC. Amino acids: CASSPNLGQSYEQYF.

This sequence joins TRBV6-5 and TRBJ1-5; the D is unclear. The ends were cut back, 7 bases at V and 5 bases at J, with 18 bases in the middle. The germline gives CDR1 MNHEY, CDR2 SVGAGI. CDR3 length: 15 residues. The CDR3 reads CASTYEPASYQPQHF. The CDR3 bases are TGTGCCAGCACCTATGAACCTGCGTCCTATCAGCCCCAGCATTTT.

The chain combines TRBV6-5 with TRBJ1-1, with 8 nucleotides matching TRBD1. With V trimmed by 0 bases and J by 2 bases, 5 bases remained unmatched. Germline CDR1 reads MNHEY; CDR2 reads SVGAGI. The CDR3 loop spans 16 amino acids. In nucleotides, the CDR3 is TGTGCCAGCAGTTACTCGGGACAGGTCTTTAACACTGAAGCTTTCTTT. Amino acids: CASSYSGQVFNTEAFF.

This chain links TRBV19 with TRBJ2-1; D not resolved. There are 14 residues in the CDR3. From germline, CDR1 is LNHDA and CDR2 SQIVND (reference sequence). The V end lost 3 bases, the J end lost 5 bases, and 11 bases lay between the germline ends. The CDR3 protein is CASSMRQYNNEQFF. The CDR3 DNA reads TGTGCCAGTAGTATGAGGCAATATAACAATGAGCAGTTCTTC. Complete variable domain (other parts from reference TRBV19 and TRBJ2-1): DGGITQSPKYLFRKEGQNVTLSCEQNLNHDAMYWYRQDPGQGLRLIYYSQIVNDFQKGDIAEGYSVSREKKESFPLTVTSAQKNPTAFYLCASSMRQYNNEQFFGPGTRLTVL.

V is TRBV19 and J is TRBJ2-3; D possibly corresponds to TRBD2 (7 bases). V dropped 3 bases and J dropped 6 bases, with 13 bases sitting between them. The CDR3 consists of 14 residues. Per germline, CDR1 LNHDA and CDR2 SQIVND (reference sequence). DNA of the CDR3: TGTGCCAGTAGTATTGGGGGGGCAGGGGATACGCAGTATTTT. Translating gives CASSIGGAGDTQYF.

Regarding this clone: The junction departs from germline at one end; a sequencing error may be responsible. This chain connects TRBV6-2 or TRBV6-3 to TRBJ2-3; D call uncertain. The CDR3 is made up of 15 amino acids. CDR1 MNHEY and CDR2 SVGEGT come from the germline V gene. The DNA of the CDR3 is TGTGCCACCAGTCCGAACTCGCTGCGCACAGATACGCAGTATTTT. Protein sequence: CATSPNSLRTDTQYF.

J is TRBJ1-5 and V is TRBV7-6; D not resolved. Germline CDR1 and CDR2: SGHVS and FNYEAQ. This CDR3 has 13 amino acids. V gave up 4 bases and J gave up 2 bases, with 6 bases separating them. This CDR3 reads CASSSPGNQPQHF. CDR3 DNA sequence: TGTGCCAGCAGCTCCCCAGGCAATCAGCCCCAGCATTTT. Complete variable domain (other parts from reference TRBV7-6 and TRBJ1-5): GAGVSQSPRYKVTKRGQDVALRCDPISGHVSLYWYRQALGQGPEFLTYFNYEAQQDKSGLPNDRFSAERPEGSISTLTIQRTEQRDSAMYRCASSSPGNQPQHFGDGTRLSIL.